This T cell receptor (beta chain) appears in the sequencing data of a study of cytomegalovirus exposure and HLA in healthy donors. Regarding this clone: Its specificity is not known.

Findings and limits, study-wide: 150 or so TCR beta chains were listed as cytomegalovirus-associated. CMV antigen specificity was confirmed in vitro for three CMV-associated chains.

CDR1 is WSHSY and CDR2 is SAAADI in the germline V gene. J gave up 9 bases and V 6 bases, and 15 bases lay outside the gene matches. The CDR3 runs to 16 residues. Libraries were prepared by immunoSEQ multiplex PCR; TCRdb keeps only in-frame clonotypes and omits some of them. Of 200,000 to 250,000 clones in the sample, about 86% were seen once. The chain is built from TRBV10-2 and TRBJ2-1; 9 nucleotides match TRBD2. The source material was PBMCs. The receptor comes from a man aged 18-30 years in good health and CMV-seronegative. The DNA for the CDR3 is TGCGCCAGCAGGTTGAGGTCCGGGACTAGCTCCCCTGAGCAGTTCTTC. It codes for CASRLRSGTSSPEQFF.